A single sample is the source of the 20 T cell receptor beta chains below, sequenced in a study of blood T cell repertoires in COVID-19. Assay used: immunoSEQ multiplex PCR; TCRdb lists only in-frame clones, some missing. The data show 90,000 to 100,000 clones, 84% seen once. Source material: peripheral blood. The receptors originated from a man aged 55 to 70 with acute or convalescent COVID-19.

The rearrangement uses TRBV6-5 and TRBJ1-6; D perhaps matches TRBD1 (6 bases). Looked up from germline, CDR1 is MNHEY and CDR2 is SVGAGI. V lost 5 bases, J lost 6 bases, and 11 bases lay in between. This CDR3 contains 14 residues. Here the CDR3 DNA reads TGTGCCAGCAGTCCCGCAGGGGCTAATTCACCCCTCCACTTT. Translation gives CASSPAGANSPLHF.

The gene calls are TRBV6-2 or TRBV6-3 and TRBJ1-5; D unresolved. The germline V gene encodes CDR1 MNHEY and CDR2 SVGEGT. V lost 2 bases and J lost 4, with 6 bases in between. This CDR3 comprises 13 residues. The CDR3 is CASSYDGNQPQHF. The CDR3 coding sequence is TGTGCCAGCAGTTACGACGGGAATCAGCCCCAGCATTTT.

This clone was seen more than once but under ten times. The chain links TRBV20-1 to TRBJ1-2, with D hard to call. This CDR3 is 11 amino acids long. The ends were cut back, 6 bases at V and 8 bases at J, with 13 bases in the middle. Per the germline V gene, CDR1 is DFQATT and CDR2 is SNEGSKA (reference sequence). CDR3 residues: CSAPGALGYTF. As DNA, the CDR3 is TGCAGTGCCCCGGGAGCCCTCGGCTACACCTTC.

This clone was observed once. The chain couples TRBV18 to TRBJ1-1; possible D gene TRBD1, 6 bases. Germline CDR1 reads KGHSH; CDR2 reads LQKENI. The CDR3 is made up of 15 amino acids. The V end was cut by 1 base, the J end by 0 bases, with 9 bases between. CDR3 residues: CASSPQGGVNTEAFF. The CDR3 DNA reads TGTGCCAGCTCACCACAAGGGGGGGTGAACACTGAAGCTTTCTTT.

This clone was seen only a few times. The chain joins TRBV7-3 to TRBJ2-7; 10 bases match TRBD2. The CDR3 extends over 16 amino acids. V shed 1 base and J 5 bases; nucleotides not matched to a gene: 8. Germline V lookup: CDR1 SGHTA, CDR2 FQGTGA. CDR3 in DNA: TGTGCCAGCAGCTTAAAAACGGGACTAGCGTTCCACGAGCAGTACTTC. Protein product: CASSLKTGLAFHEQYF.

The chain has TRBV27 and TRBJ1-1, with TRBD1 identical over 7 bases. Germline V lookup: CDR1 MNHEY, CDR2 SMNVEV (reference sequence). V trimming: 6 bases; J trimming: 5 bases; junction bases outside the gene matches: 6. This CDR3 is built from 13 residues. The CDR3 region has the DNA TGTGCCAGCAGGCAGGGGGGAAGGACTGAAGCTTTCTTT. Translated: CASRQGGRTEAFF.

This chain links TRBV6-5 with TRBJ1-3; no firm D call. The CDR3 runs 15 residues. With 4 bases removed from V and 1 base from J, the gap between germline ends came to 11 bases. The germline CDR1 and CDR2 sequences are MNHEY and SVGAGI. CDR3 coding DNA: TGTGCCAGCAGTTCTGTGTGGCAGTCTGGAAACACCATATATTTT. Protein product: CASSSVWQSGNTIYF.

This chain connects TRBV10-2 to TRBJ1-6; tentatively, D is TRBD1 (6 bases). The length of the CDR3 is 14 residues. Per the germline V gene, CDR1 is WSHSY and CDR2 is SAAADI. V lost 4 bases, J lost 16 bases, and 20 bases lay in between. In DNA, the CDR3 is TGCGCCAGCAGTGCGTGGGGACATCATCTTATACTCCACTTT. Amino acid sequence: CASSAWGHHLILHF.

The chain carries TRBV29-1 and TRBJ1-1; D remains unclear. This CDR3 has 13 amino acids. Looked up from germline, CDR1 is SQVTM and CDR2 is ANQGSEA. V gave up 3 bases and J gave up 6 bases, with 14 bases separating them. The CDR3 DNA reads TGCAGCGTTGAGGCACAGATTAATTCTGAAGCTTTCTTT. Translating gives CSVEAQINSEAFF.

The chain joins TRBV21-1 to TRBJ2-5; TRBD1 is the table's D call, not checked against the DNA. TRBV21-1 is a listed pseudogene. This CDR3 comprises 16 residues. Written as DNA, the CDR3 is TGTGCCAGCAGCCCCAGACAGGGGCCCCACCAAGAGACCCAGTACTTC. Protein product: CASSPRQGPHQETQYF.

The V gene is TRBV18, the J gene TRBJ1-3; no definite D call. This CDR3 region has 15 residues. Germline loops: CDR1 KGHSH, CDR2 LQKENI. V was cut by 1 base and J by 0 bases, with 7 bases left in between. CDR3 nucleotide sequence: TGTGCCAGCTCACCACGCTCGGTCTCTGGAAACACCATATATTTT. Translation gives CASSPRSVSGNTIYF. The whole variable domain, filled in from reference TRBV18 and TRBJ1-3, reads NAGVMQNPRHLVRRRGQEARLRCSPMKGHSHVYWYRQLPEEGLKFMVYLQKENIIDESGMPKERFSAEFPKEGPSILRIQQVVRGDSAAYFCASSPRSVSGNTIYFGEGSWLTVV.

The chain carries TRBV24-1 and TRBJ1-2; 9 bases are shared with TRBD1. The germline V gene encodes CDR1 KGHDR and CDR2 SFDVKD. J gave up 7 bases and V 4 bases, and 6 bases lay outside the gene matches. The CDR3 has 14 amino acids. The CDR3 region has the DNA TGTGCCACCAGTGACGGGACAGGGTCGGCTGGCTACACCTTC. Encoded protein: CATSDGTGSAGYTF.

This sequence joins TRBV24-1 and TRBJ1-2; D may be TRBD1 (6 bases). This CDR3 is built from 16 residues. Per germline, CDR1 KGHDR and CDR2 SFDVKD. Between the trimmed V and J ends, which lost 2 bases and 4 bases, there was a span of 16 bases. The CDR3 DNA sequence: TGTGCCACCAGTGATTCCAACAGGGATGGCAGCTATGGCTACACCTTC. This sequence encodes CATSDSNRDGSYGYTF.

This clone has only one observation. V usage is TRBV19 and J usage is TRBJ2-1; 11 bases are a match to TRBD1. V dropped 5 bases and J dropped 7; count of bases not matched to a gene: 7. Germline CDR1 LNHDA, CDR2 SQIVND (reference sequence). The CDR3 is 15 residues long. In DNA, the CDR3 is TGTGCCAGTAGTGTCATCCGGGACAGGGGGAATGAGCAGTTCTTC. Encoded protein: CASSVIRDRGNEQFF.

The CDR3 protein is CASSVQDYNEQFF. The CDR3 DNA is TGTGCCAGCAGCGTACAGGACTACAATGAGCAGTTCTTC. The chain recombines TRBV9 with TRBJ2-1; no firm D call. Germline values: CDR1 SGDLS, CDR2 YYNGEE. The V and J ends lost 1 base and 3 bases respectively, with 5 bases between them. The CDR3 sequence is 13 residues long.

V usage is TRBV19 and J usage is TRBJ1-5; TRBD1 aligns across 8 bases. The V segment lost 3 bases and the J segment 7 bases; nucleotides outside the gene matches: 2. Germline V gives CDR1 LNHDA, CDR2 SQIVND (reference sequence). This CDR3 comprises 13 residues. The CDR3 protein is CASSMDRDQPQHF. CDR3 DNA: TGTGCCAGTAGTATGGACAGGGACCAGCCCCAGCATTTT.

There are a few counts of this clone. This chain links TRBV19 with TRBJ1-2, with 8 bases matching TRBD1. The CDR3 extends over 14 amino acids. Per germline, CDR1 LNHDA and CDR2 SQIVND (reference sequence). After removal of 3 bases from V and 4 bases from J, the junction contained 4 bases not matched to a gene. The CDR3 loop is CASSIRGPGYGYTF. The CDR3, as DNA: TGTGCCAGTAGTATCAGGGGGCCTGGCTATGGCTACACCTTC.

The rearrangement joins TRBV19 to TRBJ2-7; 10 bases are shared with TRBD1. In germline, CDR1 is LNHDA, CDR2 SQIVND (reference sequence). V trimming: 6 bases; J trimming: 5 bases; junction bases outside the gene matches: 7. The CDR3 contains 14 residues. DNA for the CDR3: TGTGCCAGTAGCATGGGACAGGGGAACCACGAGCAGTACTTC. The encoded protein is CASSMGQGNHEQYF.

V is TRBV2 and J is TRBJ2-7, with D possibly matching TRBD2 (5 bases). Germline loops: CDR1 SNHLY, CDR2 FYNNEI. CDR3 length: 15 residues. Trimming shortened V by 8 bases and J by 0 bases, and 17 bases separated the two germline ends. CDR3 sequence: CASARGQVLSYEQYF. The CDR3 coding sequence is TGTGCCAGCGCCCGAGGGCAGGTTCTCTCCTACGAGCAGTACTTC.

The DNA of the CDR3 is TGTGCCAGCAGTGAGGCGGTCACTCATTCACCCCTCCACTTT. It yields the protein CASSEAVTHSPLHF. This chain uses TRBV2 with TRBJ1-6; no clear D gene. CDR3 length: 14 residues. The germline gives CDR1 SNHLY, CDR2 FYNNEI. Trimming left V 3 bases short and J 8 bases short, with 11 bases between.